The 31 T cell receptor beta chains reported below all come from one sample, sequenced in a study of T-cell memory formation after mild COVID-19 (dated by TCRdb to the early 2020s). Library preparation employed 5' RACE. Data came from an Illumina NovaSeq 6000. The public reads were reprocessed in TCRdb via fastp at Q25 and MiXCR, keeping in-frame beta chains. Under each unique CDR3 protein, matching rows form one entry showing the most common genes and DNA. The sample table lists fewer than 95,000 distinct CDR3 sequences, about 13% of them with a count of one. Of the sample, around 27% is held by the ten largest clones. The sequencing input was PBMCs or a T cell subset sorted from them (not recorded which). Receptors originate from an adult woman who had mild COVID-19 (a few samples of this study predate the infection). The sample titles of this study are shuffled in the database, so cell type and time point are left out; the donor was told from shared clones.

This clonotype showed up just once. The CDR3 carries no conserved terminal phenylalanine or tryptophan, so it likely arises from a read error. V gene TRBV7-9 combines with J gene TRBJ2-1; TRBD2 aligns across 8 bases. The CDR3 is made up of 15 amino acids. Per the germline V gene, CDR1 is SEHNR and CDR2 is FQNEAQ (reference sequence). Losses at the gene ends were 5 bases for V and 1 base for J; bases not matched to a gene: 4. CDR3 in amino acids: CASSLSGDSYNEQFL. CDR3 nucleotide sequence: TGTGCCAGCAGCCTTAGCGGGGATTCCTACAATGAGCAGTTCTTA.

The chain employs TRBV29-1 and TRBJ2-7; D not resolved. This CDR3 contains 12 residues. Germline V CDR1 and CDR2: SQVTM, ANQGSEA. The ends were cut back, 4 bases at V and 1 base at J, with 8 bases in the middle. Here the CDR3 reads CSVVGQSYEQYF. CDR3 in DNA: TGCAGCGTTGTTGGTCAGTCCTACGAGCAGTACTTC.

This clonotype appeared many times. V gene TRBV15 combines with J gene TRBJ2-7; TRBD1 is a possible D gene (5 bases). This CDR3 has 13 residues. Germline V gene sequence: CDR1 LNHNV, CDR2 YYDKDF (reference sequence). The V end lost 3 bases, the J end lost 7 bases, and 13 bases lay between the germline ends. The CDR3 reads CATSSSPAGEQYF. The DNA for the CDR3 is TGTGCCACCAGCAGTTCCCCCGCAGGGGAGCAGTACTTC.

This clonotype was counted a few times. The gene calls are TRBV7-8 and TRBJ2-5, with TRBD2 identical over 8 bases. The CDR3 covers 15 residues. Germline V lookup: CDR1 SGHVS, CDR2 FQNEAQ. The junction had 15 bases not matched to a gene; V was cut back by 10 bases and J by 5 bases. The CDR3 protein is CANSYGAGAGETQYF. CDR3 sequence (DNA): TGTGCCAACTCTTACGGAGCGGGAGCAGGGGAGACCCAGTACTTC.

V is TRBV25-1 and J is TRBJ2-7; D may correspond to TRBD1 or TRBD2 (5 bases each). This CDR3 comprises 14 residues. Trimming removed 1 base from V and 1 base from J, with 8 bases in between. Germline V CDR1 and CDR2: MGHDK, SYGVNS. CDR3: CASSELGDSYEQYF. The CDR3 region has the DNA TGTGCCAGCAGTGAATTGGGGGATTCCTACGAGCAGTACTTC.

The chain uses TRBV5-1 and TRBJ2-2; TRBD1 might be the D (5 bases). The CDR3 length is 16 residues. Germline V gene sequence: CDR1 SGHRS, CDR2 YFSETQ. V lost 4 bases and J 2 bases, leaving 15 bases between the germline ends. DNA of the CDR3: TGCGCCAGCAGCCGCCATGACAGTTTTAACACCGGGGAGCTGTTTTTT. Encoded protein: CASSRHDSFNTGELFF.

This clonotype was detected only a few times. The V and J genes are TRBV7-3 and TRBJ1-1; D is unclear. Trimming removed 4 bases at V and 3 bases at J, with 9 bases between. The CDR3 has 13 amino acids. Germline values: CDR1 SGHTA, CDR2 FQGTGA. As DNA, the CDR3 is TGTGCCAGCAGCTCCTGGCAGCACACTGAAGCTTTCTTT. Its translation: CASSSWQHTEAFF.

V gene TRBV7-9 combines with J gene TRBJ2-5; tentatively, D is TRBD1 or TRBD2 (5 bases each). The CDR3 extends over 15 amino acids. Germline CDR1 and CDR2: SEHNR and FQNEAQ (reference sequence). V lost 4 bases to trimming and J lost 3 bases, with 15 bases between them. Here the CDR3 DNA reads TGTGCCAGCAGCTGGTCAGGGAGTACAGAAGAGACCCAGTACTTC. Amino acids: CASSWSGSTEETQYF.

In this sample, this clonotype turned up many times. This chain joins TRBV4-1 and TRBJ2-1, with 10 bases lining up with TRBD2. The CDR3 runs to 19 residues. V trimming: 2 bases; J trimming: 4 bases; junction bases outside the gene matches: 14. The germline V gene encodes CDR1 MGHRA and CDR2 YSYEKL. CDR3 in DNA: TGCGCCAGCAGCCAAAGGACTAGCGGACCTCCTGTGAGGTACAATGAGCAGTTCTTC. Its protein product is CASSQRTSGPPVRYNEQFF.

V gene TRBV7-2 combines with J gene TRBJ2-3, with TRBD2 matching over 11 bases. The junction had 7 bases not matched to a gene; V was cut back by 5 bases and J by 3 bases. Germline values: CDR1 SGHTA, CDR2 FQGNSA. The CDR3 runs to 16 residues. The CDR3 spells CASSGSSGGRTDTQYF. CDR3 bases: TGTGCCAGCAGCGGATCTAGCGGGGGGAGGACAGATACGCAGTATTTT.

This clonotype turned up a few times. V usage is TRBV20-1 and J usage is TRBJ2-1, with 12 nucleotides matching TRBD2. After removal of 0 bases from V and 6 bases from J, the junction contained 6 bases not matched to a gene. The CDR3 extends over 16 amino acids. CDR1 and CDR2 from the germline V gene are DFQATT and SNEGSKA (reference sequence). The CDR3 spells CSARDLASGGVNEQFF. CDR3 DNA: TGCAGTGCTAGAGATTTAGCTAGCGGGGGGGTCAATGAGCAGTTCTTC.

This clonotype turned up a few times. The chain combines TRBV6-6 with TRBJ2-1; D may be TRBD2 (5 bases). This CDR3 has 14 residues. The V end was cut by 1 base, the J end by 7 bases, with 11 bases between. CDR1 and CDR2 (germline): MNHNY, SVGAGI (reference sequence). In nucleotides, the CDR3 is TGTGCCAGCAGTTACTTATCGCCGGGGAATGAGCAGTTCTTC. Translating gives CASSYLSPGNEQFF.

This clonotype has a handful of counts. CDR3 nucleotide sequence: TGTGCCAGCAGCGTTTTCGGCGGGAGTACGGGGAATGAGCAGTTCTTC. Its translation is CASSVFGGSTGNEQFF. The rearrangement uses TRBV9 and TRBJ2-1; 7 bases match TRBD2. V shed 2 bases, J shed 7 bases, and the junction held 12 bases outside the gene matches. Germline values: CDR1 SGDLS, CDR2 YYNGEE. This CDR3 region has 16 residues.

The genes are TRBV6-2 or TRBV6-3 and TRBJ2-3, with TRBD2 as a possible D gene (5 bases). V gave up 1 base and J gave up 0 bases, with 8 bases separating them. The CDR3 contains 15 residues. CDR1 is MNHEY, CDR2 SVGEGT, per germline. The chain's CDR3 is CASSYWRASTDTQYF. The DNA for the CDR3 is TGTGCCAGCAGTTACTGGCGGGCGAGCACAGATACGCAGTATTTT.

The CDR3 spells CASSGTHGGYSYNEQFF. In DNA, the CDR3 is TGTGCCAGCAGCGGCACTCACGGGGGTTACTCCTACAATGAGCAGTTCTTC. This chain links TRBV7-8 with TRBJ2-1, with D perhaps TRBD2 (6 bases). V was shortened by 5 bases and J by 0 bases, with 17 bases between the two germline ends. CDR3 size: 17 residues. Per germline, CDR1 SGHVS and CDR2 FQNEAQ.

This clonotype has a count of ten or more. The V and J genes are TRBV6-5 and TRBJ2-5; 12 nucleotides align to TRBD2. This CDR3 is built from 16 residues. The germline gives CDR1 MNHEY, CDR2 SVGAGI. V lost 6 bases to trimming and J lost 2 bases; unmatched junction nucleotides: 7. CDR3 DNA sequence: TGTGCCAGCAGCCTACTAGCGGGAGGAAGGCAAGAGACCCAGTACTTC. This gives the protein CASSLLAGGRQETQYF.

The J gene is TRBJ2-7, the V gene TRBV12-3 or TRBV12-4, with a possible D match to TRBD1 (5 bases). Trimming removed 7 bases from V and 4 bases from J, with 14 bases in between. This CDR3 is built from 13 residues. CDR3 DNA sequence: TGTGCCAGCACCTCGACCAGGGCGTACGAGCAGTACTTC. Its protein product is CASTSTRAYEQYF.

This clonotype was observed a few times. The chain links TRBV20-1 to TRBJ1-1, with D perhaps matching TRBD1 (5 bases). Trimming cost V 6 bases and J 5 bases, with 16 bases left between them. The V gene's germline CDR1 is DFQATT and CDR2 SNEGSKA (reference sequence). The CDR3 is 13 residues long. The CDR3 nucleotides are TGCAGTGCGGAAGTACCGGGGGAAACTGAAGCTTTCTTT. Translation: CSAEVPGETEAFF.

This clonotype was counted between two and nine times. The chain recombines TRBV6-6 with TRBJ2-1; 9 bases fit TRBD2. The germline V gene has CDR1 MNHNY and CDR2 SVGAGI (reference sequence). V lost 4 bases and J lost 2; bases outside the gene matches: 6. The length of the CDR3 is 16 residues. The CDR3 loop reads CASSLTSGEPYNEQFF. For the CDR3, the DNA is TGTGCCAGCAGTTTGACTAGCGGTGAGCCCTACAATGAGCAGTTCTTC.

This clonotype was found many times. V is TRBV7-3 and J is TRBJ2-3; 7 nucleotides agree with TRBD2. The junction had 5 bases not matched to a gene; V was cut back by 3 bases and J by 2 bases. The CDR3 is 15 amino acids. In germline, CDR1 is SGHTA, CDR2 FQGTGA. DNA for the CDR3: TGTGCCAGCAGCTTGGCTAGCGGATACACAGATACGCAGTATTTT. Its translation: CASSLASGYTDTQYF.

This clonotype was seen at least ten times. J is TRBJ2-1 and V is TRBV5-1; unclear D gene. V gave up 5 bases and J gave up 4 bases, with 16 bases separating them. Germline V gene sequence: CDR1 SGHRS, CDR2 YFSETQ. The CDR3 length is 15 residues. The CDR3 spells CASSNSSSPYNEQFF. The CDR3 bases are TGCGCCAGCAGTAATAGCAGTTCGCCTTACAATGAGCAGTTCTTC.

The chain employs TRBV7-9 and TRBJ2-1, with 10 bases matching TRBD1. This CDR3 has 16 amino acids. J was trimmed by 5 bases and V by 5 bases; bases with no gene match: 9. Germline V gene lookup returns CDR1 SEHNR and CDR2 FQNEAQ (reference sequence). The CDR3 protein is CASSGPTGGADNEQFF. CDR3 bases: TGTGCCAGCAGCGGACCGACAGGGGGCGCGGACAATGAGCAGTTCTTC.

The V call is TRBV5-1, the J call TRBJ2-3, with 10 bases matching TRBD1. This CDR3 comprises 15 residues. Germline values: CDR1 SGHRS, CDR2 YFSETQ. Trimming at V came to 3 bases and at J to 3 bases, leaving 4 bases not matched to a gene. This chain's CDR3 is CASSSGQGGTDTQYF. In DNA, the CDR3 is TGCGCCAGCAGCTCCGGACAGGGGGGGACAGATACGCAGTATTTT.

This clonotype was detected a few times. V and J are TRBV24-1 and TRBJ1-1; D remains ambiguous. CDR1 KGHDR and CDR2 SFDVKD come from the germline V gene. Trimming took 12 bases from V and 4 from J, leaving 17 bases between them. CDR3 length: 13 amino acids. This CDR3 is CAVSPGMGTEAFF. As DNA, the CDR3 is TGTGCCGTAAGTCCTGGGATGGGCACTGAAGCTTTCTTT.

V is TRBV10-3 and J is TRBJ1-1; TRBD1 matches at 11 bases. There are 18 residues in the CDR3. After removal of 0 bases from V and 0 bases from J, the junction contained 6 bases not matched to a gene. Germline CDR1 ENHRY, CDR2 SYGVKD. Written as DNA, the CDR3 is TGTGCCATCAGTGAGTCGGGACAGGGGGTCGCCATGAACACTGAAGCTTTCTTT. Translating gives CAISESGQGVAMNTEAFF.

This clonotype was counted only a few times. The chain joins TRBV20-1 to TRBJ2-7; D is uncertain. Germline V lookup: CDR1 DFQATT, CDR2 SNEGSKA (reference sequence). The V gene lost 6 bases and the J gene lost 3 bases, with 15 bases spanning the gap. The CDR3 length is 13 residues. CDR3 nucleotides: TGCAGTGCCACAACAGATACCTTCTACGAGCAGTACTTC. Translation: CSATTDTFYEQYF.

CDR3 DNA: TGTGCCAGCGGGACCCGCACAGATACGCAGTATTTT. Amino acid sequence: CASGTRTDTQYF. The chain has TRBV2 and TRBJ2-3; D could derive from TRBD1 or TRBD2 (5 bases each). This CDR3 is 12 amino acids long. The germline V gene has CDR1 SNHLY and CDR2 FYNNEI. The V gene lost 8 bases and the J gene lost 1 base, with 7 bases spanning the gap. Variable domain in full (rest from reference TRBV2 and TRBJ2-3): EPEVTQTPSHQVTQMGQEVILRCVPISNHLYFYWYRQILGQKVEFLVSFYNNEISEKSEIFDDQFSVERPDGSNFTLKIRSTKLEDSAMYFCASGTRTDTQYFGPGTRLTVL.

This clonotype has just a few counts. The rearrangement uses TRBV4-1 and TRBJ2-2; 7 nucleotides agree with TRBD1. There are 16 residues in the CDR3. V lost 7 bases and J lost 0; bases outside the gene matches: 8. Germline V CDR1 and CDR2: MGHRA, YSYEKL. CDR3 nucleotide sequence: TGCGCCAGCAACGAAGCCGGGACAGCGAACACCGGGGAGCTGTTTTTT. Protein: CASNEAGTANTGELFF.

This clonotype was seen only a few times. J is TRBJ2-7 and V is TRBV7-9; 10 bases agree with TRBD1. The CDR3 sequence is 15 residues long. Trimming cost V 2 bases and J 2 bases; bases outside gene matches: 3. The germline gives CDR1 SEHNR, CDR2 FQNEAQ (reference sequence). The DNA of the CDR3 is TGTGCCAGCAGCTTACGCGACAGGGGGCCCTACGAGCAGTACTTC. Its protein is CASSLRDRGPYEQYF.

This chain connects TRBV7-9 to TRBJ1-1; D possibly corresponds to TRBD1 (5 bases). In germline, CDR1 is SEHNR, CDR2 FQNEAQ (reference sequence). CDR3 length: 15 amino acids. The V and J ends lost 5 bases and 1 base respectively, with 14 bases between them. CDR3 sequence (DNA): TGTGCCAGCAGCCCACCCGCAGGGCCGAACACTGAAGCTTTCTTT. Translation gives CASSPPAGPNTEAFF.

The genes are TRBV12-3 or TRBV12-4 and TRBJ2-1; TRBD1 matches at 9 bases. The length of the CDR3 is 14 residues. Germline trimming cut 5 bases from V and 5 bases from J; bases unmatched to any gene: 4. The CDR3 DNA is TGTGCCAGCAGTACGGACAGGGGAGACAATGAGCAGTTCTTC. This gives the protein CASSTDRGDNEQFF.